Presented here are 2 T cell receptor beta chains from one specimen sequenced in a study of blood T cell repertoires in COVID-19. TCRdb's copy holds only in-frame clones and misses some; the assay was immunoSEQ multiplex PCR. This sample has just under 90,000 clones, with roughly 88% found just once. Input material: peripheral blood. These receptors all come from a man aged 60 to 75 with acute or convalescent COVID-19.

This clone appeared a single time. At one end the junction does not follow the germline gene, possibly because of a read error. In DNA, the CDR3 is TGCGCCAGCAGCCCCACGGAGGTTTATGGTTACACCTTC. This codes for CASSPTEVYGYTF. The chain couples TRBV5-1 to TRBJ1-2, with D hard to call. Germline V CDR1 and CDR2: SGHRS, YFSETQ. The CDR3 covers 13 residues.

This chain connects TRBV5-4 to TRBJ2-3, with TRBD1 matching over 11 bases. Germline assignment: CDR1 SGHNT and CDR2 YYREEE (reference sequence). With 2 bases clipped from V and 6 bases from J, the junction kept 11 bases outside the gene matches. This CDR3 is built from 17 residues. CDR3 residues: CASSFGTGGGLGDTQYF. DNA for the CDR3: TGTGCCAGCAGCTTTGGGACAGGGGGAGGTTTGGGTGATACGCAGTATTTT.